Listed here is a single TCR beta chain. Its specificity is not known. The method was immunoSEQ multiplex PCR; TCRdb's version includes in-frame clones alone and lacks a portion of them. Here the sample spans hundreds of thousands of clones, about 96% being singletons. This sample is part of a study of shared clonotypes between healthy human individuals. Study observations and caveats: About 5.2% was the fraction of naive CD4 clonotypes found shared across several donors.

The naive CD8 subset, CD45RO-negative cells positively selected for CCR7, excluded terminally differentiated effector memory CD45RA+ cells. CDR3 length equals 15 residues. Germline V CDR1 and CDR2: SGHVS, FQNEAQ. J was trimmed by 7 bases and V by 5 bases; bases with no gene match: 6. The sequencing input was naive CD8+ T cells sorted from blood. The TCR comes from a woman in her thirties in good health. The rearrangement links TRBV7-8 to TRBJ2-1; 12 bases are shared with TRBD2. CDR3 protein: CASSTRLAGDNEQFF. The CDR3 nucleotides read TGTGCCAGCAGCACCCGACTAGCGGGAGATAATGAGCAGTTCTTC.